These 27 T cell receptor beta chains were sequenced from one sample in a study of blood T cells in healthy people across ages. A second about 7 to 12 cycle PCR used barcoded and J-beta primers. A single record per CDR3 protein comes from TCRdb applying MiXCR to the 5' RACE reads. The sample contains some 1,500,000 distinct CDR3 sequences, approximately 43% of which appear only once. The sample taken for sequencing was blood. These receptors were obtained from a woman between 18 and 29 years old in good health.

This clonotype has just a few counts. This rearrangement joins TRBV3-1 to TRBJ2-7; D unresolved. The CDR3 contains 14 residues. The germline gives CDR1 LGHDT, CDR2 YNNKEL (reference sequence). The V gene lost 4 bases and the J gene lost 2 bases, with 12 bases spanning the gap. CDR3 amino acids: CASSPTQPTYEQYF. CDR3 DNA: TGTGCCAGCAGCCCCACCCAGCCGACCTACGAGCAGTACTTC.

This chain connects TRBV28 to TRBJ2-5; weak D call: TRBD2 (5 bases). Germline V gene lookup returns CDR1 MDHEN and CDR2 SYDVKM. V lost 5 bases to trimming and J lost 2 bases, with 12 bases between them. CDR3 size: 14 residues. CDR3 sequence: CASSLPGMQETQYF. The DNA of the CDR3 is TGTGCCAGCAGTCTACCCGGGATGCAAGAGACCCAGTACTTC.

This clonotype showed up just once. The chain combines TRBV4-1 with TRBJ1-5; D ambiguous. This CDR3 comprises 16 residues. Germline values: CDR1 MGHRA, CDR2 YSYEKL. Trimming took 1 base from V and 2 from J, leaving 12 bases between them. In DNA, the CDR3 is TGCGCCAGCAGCCAAGGGATAATAACCGGCAATCAGCCCCAGCATTTT. It codes for CASSQGIITGNQPQHF.

The J gene is TRBJ1-2, the V gene TRBV7-2; tentative D call: TRBD1 (6 bases). Germline V lookup: CDR1 SGHTA, CDR2 FQGNSA. The CDR3 is 15 residues long. Trimming removed 1 base from V and 3 bases from J, with 12 bases in between. The CDR3 nucleotides read TGTGCCAGCAGCTTAGAGGGGGGGCCATACTATGGCTACACCTTC. Translated, it gives CASSLEGGPYYGYTF.

This chain links TRBV25-1 with TRBJ1-1, with D unclear. Germline CDR1 MGHDK, CDR2 SYGVNS. This CDR3 is 10 amino acids long. The ends were cut back, 6 bases at V and 8 bases at J, with 7 bases in the middle. The CDR3 DNA is TGTGCCAGCAGGTACAAAGAAGCTTTCTTT. This translates into CASRYKEAFF.

Details on this clonotype: This may arise from a read error, as a much more abundant clone is one base away. The V and J genes are TRBV10-3 and TRBJ2-5; D may be TRBD1 (6 bases). The CDR3 is 14 residues long. V lost 2 bases and J 1 base, leaving 8 bases between the germline ends. Germline CDR1 reads ENHRY; CDR2 reads SYGVKD. CDR3 nucleotides: TGTGCCATCAGTGAGGGACAGAGCCAAGAGACCCAGTACTTC. Translating gives CAISEGQSQETQYF.

To note about this clonotype: An end of the junction does not agree with germline; a read error may underlie this. This rearrangement joins TRBV6-6 to TRBJ2-1, with 8 bases identical to TRBD2. Per the germline V gene, CDR1 is MNHNY and CDR2 is SVGAGI (reference sequence). The CDR3 sequence is 16 residues long. DNA for the CDR3: TGTGCCAGCAGCTACTCTGGCCAGCGGGAGCGTCGTGAGCAGTTCTTC. Translating gives CASSYSGQRERREQFF.

As concerns this clonotype: A junction end diverges from the germline sequence, so it may reflect a read error. V gene TRBV30 combines with J gene TRBJ1-2; D not resolved. Germline CDR1 is GTSNPN and CDR2 is SVGIG (reference sequence). The CDR3 contains 11 residues. This CDR3 reads CAGSVRSGYTF. The CDR3 coding sequence is TGTGCCGGGAGTGTAAGAAGTGGCTACACCTTC.

The chain links TRBV6-2 or TRBV6-3 to TRBJ2-7; D uncertain. CDR3 length: 11 amino acids. Germline-derived CDR1 and CDR2 are MNHEY and SVGEGT. Trimming left V 6 bases short and J 4 bases short, with 7 bases between. The chain's CDR3 is CASRISYEQYF. The CDR3 nucleotides are TGTGCCAGCAGAATTAGTTACGAGCAGTACTTC.

The sample holds a few counts of this clonotype. Just one base apart from a much larger clone, this may be a read error. The chain is built from TRBV6-1 and TRBJ2-7; 9 bases map to TRBD2. From germline, CDR1 is MNHNS and CDR2 SASEGT. CDR3 length: 15 residues. With V trimmed by 4 bases and J by 7 bases, 11 bases remained unmatched. The CDR3 region has the DNA TGTGCCAGCAGTGTTGCTAGCGGGGACTACAATGAGCAGTACTTC. As protein: CASSVASGDYNEQYF.

The rearrangement joins TRBV12-3 or TRBV12-4 to TRBJ1-2; 12 nucleotides agree with TRBD1. This CDR3 has 16 residues. The junction had 12 bases not matched to a gene; V was cut back by 5 bases and J by 8 bases. In nucleotides, the CDR3 is TGTGCCAGCAGTCTCTCGGGGACAGGGGGCGGAGGCGGCTACACCTTC. Its protein product is CASSLSGTGGGGGYTF.

V usage is TRBV27 and J usage is TRBJ2-7; 8 nucleotides align to TRBD2. Germline values: CDR1 MNHEY, CDR2 SMNVEV (reference sequence). The CDR3 runs to 15 residues. Losses at the gene ends were 5 bases for V and 1 base for J; bases not matched to a gene: 7. In DNA, the CDR3 is TGTGCCAGCAGTCCCGGGGGGGGGACTTCCTACGAGCAGTACTTC. This encodes CASSPGGGTSYEQYF.

The chain carries TRBV4-3 and TRBJ2-1; a weak D match, TRBD1 (6 bases). Trimming took off 0 bases at V and 0 bases at J, with 12 bases between the two ends. CDR1 is LGHNA, CDR2 YSLEER, per germline. CDR3 length: 17 residues. CDR3 amino acids: CASSQESRGYSYNEQFF. CDR3 DNA sequence: TGCGCCAGCAGCCAAGAATCGAGGGGGTACTCCTACAATGAGCAGTTCTTC.

The chain links TRBV4-1 to TRBJ2-3; 9 nucleotides line up with TRBD2. Germline V gene data show CDR1 as MGHRA and CDR2 as YSYEKL. V was clipped by 6 bases and J by 4 bases; unmatched bases: 8. The CDR3 runs 15 residues. Here the CDR3 reads CASRIPGTSSDTQYF. DNA of the CDR3: TGCGCCAGCAGAATCCCAGGGACTAGCTCAGATACGCAGTATTTT.

Turning to this clonotype: A read error is possible here, since a much larger clone lies one base away. The J gene is TRBJ2-5, the V gene TRBV29-1; the D gene is possibly TRBD1 (5 bases). The closer fit of TRBJ2-7 to the DNA end suggests the J call may be wrong. CDR1 SQVTM and CDR2 ANQGSEA come from the germline V gene. This CDR3 has 12 amino acids. The CDR3 here is CSVSSDNYEQYF. CDR3 nucleotides: TGCAGCGTTTCTTCGGACAACTACGAGCAGTACTTC.

This clonotype came up a few times. This rearrangement joins TRBV12-3 or TRBV12-4 to TRBJ2-1; no reliable D call. With 1 base removed from V and 8 bases from J, the gap between germline ends came to 12 bases. This CDR3 contains 14 residues. CDR3 sequence (DNA): TGTGCCAGCAGTTTAGGGGGTCTCGTATATGAGCAGTTCTTC. Translation gives CASSLGGLVYEQFF.

Remarks on this clonotype: Compared with germline, one end of the junction differs, possibly owing to a read error. The chain uses TRBV27 and TRBJ2-7; possible D gene TRBD1, 5 bases. Germline V lookup: CDR1 MNHEY, CDR2 SMNVEV (reference sequence). CDR3 size: 14 residues. This chain's CDR3 is CVSTVTGNSYEQYF. The CDR3 bases are TGTGTCAGCACGGTTACAGGAAACTCCTACGAGCAGTACTTC.

This rearrangement joins TRBV5-1 to TRBJ2-1; 16 positions match TRBD2. V was pared by 4 bases and J by 2 bases, with 6 bases of the junction left unmatched. Germline V CDR1 and CDR2: SGHRS, YFSETQ. The CDR3 runs 18 residues. The CDR3 spells CASSLPGTSGRAYNEQFF. Written as DNA, the CDR3 is TGCGCCAGCAGCCTACCAGGGACTAGCGGGAGGGCCTACAATGAGCAGTTCTTC. The variable domain in full, completed from reference TRBV5-1 and TRBJ2-1, reads KAGVTQTPRYLIKTRGQQVTLSCSPISGHRSVSWYQQTPGQGLQFLFEYFSETQRNKGNFPGRFSGRQFSNSRSEMNVSTLELGDSALYLCASSLPGTSGRAYNEQFFGPGTRLTVL.

This clonotype was detected only a few times. The V and J genes are TRBV9 and TRBJ2-1; D may be TRBD2 (5 bases). The CDR3 sequence is 16 residues long. Trimming took off 0 bases at V and 4 bases at J, with 14 bases between the two ends. Germline V gene data show CDR1 as SGDLS and CDR2 as YYNGEE. This CDR3 reads CASSVDGSPGYNEQFF. The DNA of the CDR3 is TGTGCCAGCAGCGTAGATGGGAGCCCGGGGTACAATGAGCAGTTCTTC.

The CDR3 reads CASSRTSGIGQFF. The CDR3 bases are TGTGCCAGCAGCAGGACTAGCGGGATTGGGCAGTTCTTC. The chain combines TRBV6-6 with TRBJ2-1; 12 positions match TRBD2. V dropped 6 bases and J dropped 12; count of bases not matched to a gene: 6. From germline, CDR1 is MNHNY and CDR2 SVGAGI (reference sequence). CDR3 length: 13 residues.

This chain joins TRBV7-2 and TRBJ2-3; D is uncertain. V lost 3 bases and J lost 6, with 10 bases in between. The CDR3 totals 13 residues. Germline V gene lookup returns CDR1 SGHTA and CDR2 FQGNSA. The CDR3, as DNA: TGTGCCAGCAGCTTCCGGGCCAGGGATACGCAGTATTTT. Translation gives CASSFRARDTQYF.

In its sample, this clonotype was seen a few times. The gene calls are TRBV18 and TRBJ1-1; 10 bases match TRBD1. The CDR3 is 15 residues long. CDR1 KGHSH and CDR2 LQKENI come from the germline V gene. Trimming cost V 2 bases and J 5 bases; bases outside gene matches: 5. CDR3 coding DNA: TGTGCCAGCTCACCAAGACAGGGGGCATATACTGAAGCTTTCTTT. It yields the protein CASSPRQGAYTEAFF.

The gene calls are TRBV4-1 and TRBJ1-5; no definite D call. The V gene's germline CDR1 is MGHRA and CDR2 YSYEKL. The length of the CDR3 is 15 residues. The V end was cut by 3 bases, the J end by 6 bases, with 15 bases between. In nucleotides, the CDR3 is TGCGCCAGCAGCCAGGTTTCTGGGTTGGGTCAGCCCCAGCATTTT. Translated: CASSQVSGLGQPQHF.

This clonotype was observed a handful of times. V and J are TRBV27 and TRBJ2-5; perhaps TRBD2 as D (6 bases). The CDR3 is 14 amino acids. Germline values: CDR1 MNHEY, CDR2 SMNVEV (reference sequence). Trimming cost V 5 bases and J 6 bases, with 16 bases left between them. The CDR3 DNA is TGTGCCAGCAGTCCGGACTTGGCGGGAAAGACCCAGTACTTC. Its protein product is CASSPDLAGKTQYF.

The chain is built from TRBV5-6 and TRBJ1-2; 7 positions match TRBD1. V shed 6 bases, J shed 4 bases, and the junction held 9 bases outside the gene matches. In germline, CDR1 is SGHDT, CDR2 YYEEEE. The CDR3 has 14 residues. The CDR3 nucleotides are TGTGCCAGCACCCCAGGGGGGTTAGGCTATGGCTACACCTTC. Protein: CASTPGGLGYGYTF.

This clonotype appeared a few times. The chain joins TRBV6-1 to TRBJ1-2; D is undetermined. Germline V gene data show CDR1 as MNHNS and CDR2 as SASEGT. This CDR3 region has 12 residues. Trimming left V 7 bases short and J 8 bases short, with 14 bases between. CDR3 region: CASTPSYRGYTF. DNA of the CDR3: TGTGCCAGCACTCCCTCCTATAGGGGCTACACCTTC.

The chain joins TRBV5-1 to TRBJ1-1; D call uncertain. Germline-derived CDR1 and CDR2 are SGHRS and YFSETQ. V lost 8 bases and J 4 bases, leaving 21 bases between the germline ends. This CDR3 is 15 amino acids long. Here the CDR3 reads CASTRAPTAGTEAFF. The CDR3 region has the DNA TGCGCCAGTACCCGGGCGCCTACAGCCGGCACTGAAGCTTTCTTT.